The T cell receptor beta chain under discussion was sequenced for a study of cytomegalovirus exposure and HLA in healthy donors. This CDR3 comprises 14 residues. The junction had 4 bases not matched to a gene; V was cut back by 4 bases and J by 2 bases. Per germline, CDR1 SQVTM and CDR2 ANQGSEA. Primers: 60 Vbeta forward and 13 Jbeta reverse. The data were produced by immunoSEQ multiplex PCR, yet TCRdb's version contains in-frame clones alone and is incomplete. This sample has over 100,000 clones, with 82% found just once. The chain employs TRBV29-1 and TRBJ2-1; 8 nucleotides agree with TRBD1. Sequenced: PBMCs. This TCR was sampled from a woman in her forties or fifties in good health and CMV-seropositive. CDR3 protein: CSVAGQGTYNEQFF. The CDR3 bases are TGCAGCGTTGCAGGACAGGGTACCTACAATGAGCAGTTCTTC.